This is a list of T cell receptor beta chains from one sample in a study of OX40 agonist ivuxolimab in advanced cancers. The table came from immunoSEQ multiplex PCR; TCRdb's copy has only in-frame clones and leaves some out. The sample has tens of thousands of clones; 80% are singletons. The sequencing here drew on CD4+ or CD8+ T cells sorted from blood, taken in a trial of the OX40 agonist ivuxolimab. The origin of the receptors is an adult with an advanced solid tumor such as melanoma, head and neck, liver or kidney cancer. Each CDR3 is given with its conserved first and last residue. The order of the fields is J gene, D gene, clone size, V gene, CDR3 protein, CDR3 DNA. D genes are given only for firm matches. Some rows have no size entry. The others give once, few or many, or a class for an expanded clone.

J gene: TRBJ2-5; D gene: NA; clone size: NA; V gene: TRBV18; CDR3 protein: CASSVQGEETQYF; CDR3 DNA: TGTGCCAGCTCAGTACAGGGCGAAGAGACCCAGTACTTC
J gene: TRBJ1-5; D gene: TRBD1; clone size: NA; V gene: TRBV27; CDR3 protein: CASSETGWGQPQHF; CDR3 DNA: TGTGCCAGCAGCGAGACAGGGTGGGGTCAGCCCCAGCATTTT
J gene: TRBJ1-1; D gene: NA; clone size: NA; V gene: TRBV14; CDR3 protein: CASSQEQGRTEAFF; CDR3 DNA: TGTGCCAGCAGCCAAGAGCAGGGACGAACTGAAGCTTTCTTT
J gene: TRBJ1-5; D gene: NA; clone size: NA; V gene: TRBV7-9; CDR3 protein: CASSLFGENQPQHF; CDR3 DNA: TGTGCCAGCAGCTTATTCGGGGAGAACCAGCCCCAGCATTTT
J gene: TRBJ2-5; D gene: NA; clone size: NA; V gene: TRBV5-1; CDR3 protein: CASSLGGSGSETQYF; CDR3 DNA: TGCGCCAGCAGCTTGGGGGGTAGCGGTTCAGAGACCCAGTACTTC
J gene: TRBJ2-7; D gene: TRBD2; clone size: NA; V gene: TRBV2; CDR3 protein: CASQRETPHEQYF; CDR3 DNA: TGTGCCAGCCAGCGGGAGACCCCCCACGAGCAGTACTTC
J gene: TRBJ1-1; D gene: NA; clone size: NA; V gene: TRBV28; CDR3 protein: CASSRGGFDTEAFF; CDR3 DNA: TGTGCCAGCAGCCGTGGGGGGTTTGACACTGAAGCTTTCTTT
J gene: TRBJ1-2; D gene: TRBD1; clone size: NA; V gene: TRBV28; CDR3 protein: CASSTPTGLNYGYTF; CDR3 DNA: TGTGCCAGCAGCACGCCGACAGGGCTTAACTATGGCTACACCTTC
J gene: TRBJ2-3; D gene: TRBD1; clone size: NA; V gene: TRBV29-1; CDR3 protein: CSVVPQGSTDTQYF; CDR3 DNA: TGCAGCGTTGTCCCACAGGGGAGCACAGATACGCAGTATTTT
J gene: TRBJ2-1; D gene: TRBD1; clone size: NA; V gene: TRBV7-2; CDR3 protein: CASSKETGGIGFF; CDR3 DNA: TGTGCCAGCAGCAAAGAGACAGGGGGCATTGGGTTCTTC
J gene: TRBJ1-5; D gene: TRBD1; clone size: NA; V gene: TRBV7-9; CDR3 protein: CASSKSGTGFSQPQHF; CDR3 DNA: TGTGCCAGCAGCAAATCCGGGACAGGGTTCTCACAGCCCCAGCATTTT
J gene: TRBJ2-3; D gene: NA; clone size: NA; V gene: TRBV7-8; CDR3 protein: CASSPAELPTDTQYF; CDR3 DNA: TGTGCCAGCAGCCCTGCGGAGTTACCGACAGATACGCAGTATTTT
J gene: TRBJ2-3; D gene: NA; clone size: NA; V gene: TRBV5-1; CDR3 protein: CASSPGVADTQYF; CDR3 DNA: TGCGCCAGCAGCCCCGGAGTGGCAGATACGCAGTATTTT
J gene: TRBJ1-5; D gene: NA; clone size: few; V gene: TRBV10-3; CDR3 protein: CAISESSRNQPQHF; CDR3 DNA: TGTGCCATCAGTGAGTCGTCCCGCAATCAGCCCCAGCATTTT
J gene: TRBJ2-2; D gene: TRBD2; clone size: NA; V gene: TRBV25-1; CDR3 protein: CASTSGITGELFF; CDR3 DNA: TGTGCCAGCACTAGCGGGATAACCGGGGAGCTGTTTTTT
J gene: TRBJ2-3; D gene: TRBD1; clone size: NA; V gene: TRBV5-6; CDR3 protein: CASSVLGQGATDTQYF; CDR3 DNA: TGTGCCAGCAGCGTGCTGGGACAGGGGGCCACAGATACGCAGTATTTT
J gene: TRBJ1-2; D gene: NA; clone size: NA; V gene: TRBV2; CDR3 protein: CASTSSPGGARGYTF; CDR3 DNA: TGTGCCTCCACGAGTAGCCCAGGAGGAGCTAGGGGCTACACCTTC
J gene: TRBJ2-7; D gene: TRBD2; clone size: NA; V gene: TRBV19; CDR3 protein: CASSIDRTSGSYEQYF; CDR3 DNA: TGTGCCAGTAGTATAGATCGGACTAGCGGGAGCTACGAGCAGTACTTC
J gene: TRBJ2-2; D gene: NA; clone size: once; V gene: TRBV7-2; CDR3 protein: CASSLRANTGELFF; CDR3 DNA: TGTGCCAGCAGCTTACGGGCGAACACCGGGGAGCTGTTTTTT
J gene: TRBJ1-2; D gene: NA; clone size: NA; V gene: TRBV10-2; CDR3 protein: CASSESRDGYTF; CDR3 DNA: TGCGCCAGCAGTGAGTCCCGGGATGGCTACACCTTC
J gene: TRBJ1-1; D gene: NA; clone size: NA; V gene: TRBV28; CDR3 protein: CASSSPPKNTEAFF; CDR3 DNA: TGTGCCAGCAGTTCCCCCCCCAAGAACACTGAAGCTTTCTTT
J gene: TRBJ1-2; D gene: NA; clone size: NA; V gene: TRBV7-8; CDR3 protein: CASSLAQQNAGGYTF; CDR3 DNA: TGTGCCAGCAGCTTAGCGCAGCAGAACGCGGGGGGCTACACCTTC
J gene: TRBJ2-7; D gene: NA; clone size: NA; V gene: TRBV9; CDR3 protein: CASSVDPFPGQGGLAYEQYF; CDR3 DNA: TGTGCCAGCAGCGTAGACCCGTTCCCGGGACAAGGAGGGTTAGCCTACGAGCAGTACTTC
J gene: TRBJ2-2; D gene: NA; clone size: NA; V gene: TRBV6-1; CDR3 protein: CASTGNANTGELFF; CDR3 DNA: TGTGCCAGCACAGGGAACGCGAACACCGGGGAGCTGTTTTTT
J gene: TRBJ2-7; D gene: TRBD1; clone size: once; V gene: TRBV6-5; CDR3 protein: CASSPSGQGKVEQYF; CDR3 DNA: TGTGCCAGCAGCCCCTCGGGACAGGGGAAGGTCGAGCAGTACTTC
J gene: TRBJ1-5; D gene: NA; clone size: NA; V gene: TRBV10-2; CDR3 protein: CASSDVQGAISPQHF; CDR3 DNA: TGCGCCAGCAGTGATGTACAGGGAGCAATCTCGCCCCAGCATTTT
J gene: TRBJ2-2; D gene: NA; clone size: NA; V gene: TRBV18; CDR3 protein: CASSPPGWEELFF; CDR3 DNA: TGTGCCAGCTCACCACCAGGTTGGGAAGAGCTGTTTTTT
J gene: TRBJ1-1; D gene: TRBD1; clone size: NA; V gene: TRBV7-7; CDR3 protein: CASSTGQGTEAFF; CDR3 DNA: TGTGCCAGCAGCACTGGACAGGGCACTGAAGCTTTCTTT
J gene: TRBJ2-1; D gene: TRBD2; clone size: once; V gene: TRBV27; CDR3 protein: CASSSPSGRNEQFF; CDR3 DNA: TGTGCCAGCAGTTCCCCTAGCGGGAGAAATGAGCAGTTCTTC
J gene: TRBJ2-7; D gene: NA; clone size: once; V gene: TRBV7-2; CDR3 protein: CASSPGVLTGYEQYF; CDR3 DNA: TGTGCCAGCAGCCCCGGGGTACTGACTGGTTACGAGCAGTACTTC
J gene: TRBJ1-1; D gene: NA; clone size: NA; V gene: TRBV29-1; CDR3 protein: CSALPEAFF; CDR3 DNA: TGCAGCGCCCTACCTGAAGCTTTCTTT
J gene: TRBJ2-7; D gene: TRBD1; clone size: NA; V gene: TRBV7-9; CDR3 protein: CASSTGTGGLEQYF; CDR3 DNA: TGTGCCAGCAGCACCGGGACAGGGGGCCTCGAGCAGTACTTC
J gene: TRBJ1-3; D gene: NA; clone size: NA; V gene: TRBV5-1; CDR3 protein: CASSLGLSGDTIYF; CDR3 DNA: TGCGCCAGCAGCTTGGGGCTATCTGGAGACACCATATATTTT
J gene: TRBJ2-5; D gene: TRBD2; clone size: NA; V gene: TRBV11-3; CDR3 protein: CASSSGLAGGPGETQYF; CDR3 DNA: TGTGCCAGCAGTTCGGGACTAGCGGGAGGGCCGGGGGAGACCCAGTACTTC
J gene: TRBJ1-4; D gene: TRBD1; clone size: NA; V gene: TRBV7-9; CDR3 protein: CASSFGTGDEKLFF; CDR3 DNA: TGTGCCAGCAGCTTCGGGACAGGGGACGAAAAACTGTTTTTT
J gene: TRBJ2-5; D gene: TRBD2; clone size: NA; V gene: TRBV7-7; CDR3 protein: CASSSLAGDRETQYF; CDR3 DNA: TGTGCTAGCAGCTCCTTAGCGGGAGACAGAGAGACCCAGTACTTC
J gene: TRBJ1-5; D gene: NA; clone size: NA; V gene: TRBV19; CDR3 protein: CASSEQGSYGNQPQHF; CDR3 DNA: TGTGCCAGTAGTGAGCAGGGATCTTATGGCAATCAGCCCCAGCATTTT
J gene: TRBJ1-1; D gene: TRBD1; clone size: NA; V gene: TRBV2; CDR3 protein: CASSARTGKIEAFF; CDR3 DNA: TGTGCCAGCAGTGCCAGGACAGGGAAGATTGAAGCTTTCTTT
J gene: TRBJ2-7; D gene: NA; clone size: NA; V gene: TRBV11-2; CDR3 protein: CASSLERTAYEQYF; CDR3 DNA: TGTGCCAGCAGCTTAGAGAGAACAGCCTACGAGCAGTACTTC
J gene: TRBJ1-2; D gene: NA; clone size: NA; V gene: TRBV5-5; CDR3 protein: CASSLIVASELYGYTF; CDR3 DNA: TGTGCCAGCAGCTTGATCGTGGCCAGCGAACTCTATGGCTACACCTTC
J gene: TRBJ1-5; D gene: NA; clone size: NA; V gene: TRBV19; CDR3 protein: CASRFSNQPQHF; CDR3 DNA: TGTGCCAGTAGATTTAGCAATCAGCCCCAGCATTTT
J gene: TRBJ1-1; D gene: NA; clone size: NA; V gene: TRBV27; CDR3 protein: CASSLDLGGRFTEAFF; CDR3 DNA: TGTGCCAGCAGTTTAGATTTGGGGGGAAGGTTCACCGAAGCTTTCTTT
J gene: TRBJ2-1; D gene: NA; clone size: few; V gene: TRBV19; CDR3 protein: CASSIPGRVPAYNEQFF; CDR3 DNA: TGTGCCAGTAGTATCCCCGGACGGGTACCGGCCTACAATGAGCAGTTCTTC
J gene: TRBJ2-1; D gene: NA; clone size: NA; V gene: TRBV5-1; CDR3 protein: CASSLGGGSSYNEQFF; CDR3 DNA: TGCGCCAGCAGCTTGGGCGGGGGCAGCTCCTACAATGAGCAGTTCTTC
J gene: TRBJ2-1; D gene: TRBD2; clone size: NA; V gene: TRBV4-3; CDR3 protein: CASSQAFSGSSYNEQFF; CDR3 DNA: TGCGCCAGCAGCCAAGCTTTTAGCGGGAGCTCCTACAATGAGCAGTTCTTC
J gene: TRBJ2-7; D gene: TRBD2; clone size: once; V gene: TRBV18; CDR3 protein: CASSPPVSGSYEQYF; CDR3 DNA: TGTGCCAGCTCACCACCGGTTAGCGGGAGTTACGAGCAGTACTTC